These T cell receptor beta chains were read from a single sample in a study of cytomegalovirus exposure and HLA in healthy donors. TCRdb's table, derived via immunoSEQ multiplex PCR, lists solely in-frame clones and lacks some. The listing contains roughly 64,000 clones. The sequenced sample consisted of PBMCs. Receptors were obtained from a woman aged 18-29 years in good health and CMV-seronegative. The CDR3 runs from the conserved cysteine through the conserved F or W. A D gene is named only where the DNA matches it firmly.

D,V,J,DNA,CDR3
-,TRBV29-1,TRBJ1-1,TGCAGCGTTGGACCCTCGGGGACTGAAGCTTTCTTT,CSVGPSGTEAFF
TRBD1,TRBV5-1,TRBJ2-7,TGCGCCAGCAGCCGGGGGACAGGGGCGCTCTACGAGCAGTACTTC,CASSRGTGALYEQYF
TRBD1,TRBV18,TRBJ1-5,TGTGCCAGCTCTAGGGGACAGGGTGGTATACAGCCCCAGCATTTT,CASSRGQGGIQPQHF
TRBD1,TRBV6-1,TRBJ2-1,TGTGCCAGCAGTGAATCAGGGGGCCTTGTCAATGAGCAGTTCTTC,CASSESGGLVNEQFF
-,TRBV19,TRBJ1-5,TGTGCCAGCAGACAGTTACTCAATCAGCCCCAGCATTTT,CASRQLLNQPQHF
-,TRBV4-1,TRBJ2-1,TGCGCCAGCAGCCAGGAGCGTCCGGGTGAGCAGTTCTTC,CASSQERPGEQFF
TRBD2,TRBV6-5,TRBJ2-7,TGTGCCAGCAGTTACCTAGCGGAGGGGCCCTACGAGCAGTACTTC,CASSYLAEGPYEQYF
-,TRBV5-1,TRBJ2-7,TGCGCCAGCAGCCCGGGTGAGGACAACTACGAGCAGTACTTC,CASSPGEDNYEQYF
-,TRBV7-9,TRBJ1-5,TGTGCCAGCAGCTTAACCGGGAATCAGCCCCAGCATTTT,CASSLTGNQPQHF
TRBD2,TRBV30,TRBJ2-1,TGTGCCTGGGCTAGCGGGAGGAATGAGCAGTTCTTC,CAWASGRNEQFF
-,TRBV29-1,TRBJ1-1,TGCAGCGTTGCCAGGGTACTCGACAACACTGAAGCTTTCTTT,CSVARVLDNTEAFF
-,TRBV7-7,TRBJ1-5,TGTGCTAGCAGCTTCGATCAGGAGGTGAGGCAGCCCCAGCATTTT,CASSFDQEVRQPQHF